This TCR beta chain was profiled in a study of blood T cell repertoires in COVID-19. Study in general: T cells, B-cell-depleted T cells, or PBMCs supplied cDNA or gDNA.

In the study's own analysis: Reference gene primer amplification gave nucleated cell count estimates. TCRdb's copy holds only in-frame clones and misses some; the assay was immunoSEQ multiplex PCR. The V and J calls and the clone size are those of that table, but D and trimming were determined from the DNA. The sample has some 700,000 clones, around 90% seen once. The source material was peripheral blood. This clonotype originated in a woman aged 18-29 years with acute or convalescent COVID-19.

CDR3 region: CASSIARGSGANVLTF. Written as DNA, the CDR3 is TGTGCCAGTAGTATAGCAAGGGGCTCTGGGGCCAACGTCCTGACTTTC. The rearrangement uses TRBV19 and TRBJ2-6; a weak D match, TRBD1 (5 bases). The CDR3 has 16 residues. CDR1 is LNHDA and CDR2 is SQIVND in the germline V gene (reference sequence). V was cut by 1 base and J by 0 bases, with 7 bases left in between.